The 32 T cell receptor beta chains listed next were all sequenced from one sample in a study of regulatory T cells in long-lasting Graves disease (dated by TCRdb to the early 2020s). The sample's time point label is to be understood as: newly diagnosed GD, antithyroid drugs for less than 3 months. For both TCR sequencing and RNA sequencing, RNA was extracted from PBMCs in TRIzol. Library preparation used multiplex PCR. This sample was sequenced with an Illumina HiSeq 4000. iRepertoire HTBI primers and Arm-PCR amplification of CDR3 regions were used to construct TCR beta libraries. In TCRdb, the public reads were trimmed at Q25 with fastp and aligned with MiXCR, with productive beta chains retained. Every entry covers one CDR3 protein and lists the most common genes and DNA from its rows. The sample profile shows more than 400,000 distinct CDR3 sequences; around 15% of them were found once. The ten top clones hold 9% to 15% of the sample.

These data also formed part of another study, on T cells in Graves' hyperthyroidism and ophthalmopathy.

Source: peripheral blood mononuclear cells (PBMCs), taken at new diagnosis, from a patient treated with antithyroid drugs. The receptors come from a man aged 35 to 55 with Graves disease. Donor details come from another sample of the same person, matched by shared clones.

Ten or more counts support this clonotype. The V gene is TRBV6-2 or TRBV6-3, the J gene TRBJ1-5, with D hard to call. This CDR3 contains 12 residues. Germline assignment: CDR1 MNHEY and CDR2 SVGEGT. The V gene lost 9 bases and the J gene lost 0 bases, with 6 bases spanning the gap. DNA for the CDR3: TGTGCCAGTTTAAATAGCAATCAGCCCCAGCATTTT. This encodes CASLNSNQPQHF.

This clonotype was seen at least ten times. The rearrangement uses TRBV12-3 or TRBV12-4 and TRBJ2-1, with 10 bases aligning to TRBD1. Trimming took 7 bases from V and 3 from J; bases not matched to a gene: 6. The CDR3 sequence is 15 residues long. The CDR3 sequence: CASTLGDRGYNEQFF. The CDR3 DNA follows: TGTGCCAGCACCTTAGGGGACAGGGGCTACAATGAGCAGTTCTTC.

This clonotype was observed a few times. A single base separates this from a much larger clone, so it may be a read error. The rearrangement uses TRBV2 and TRBJ2-7, with TRBD2 identical over 8 bases. Germline CDR1 SNHLY, CDR2 FYNNEI. The CDR3 length is 15 residues. V lost 6 bases and J lost 6; bases outside the gene matches: 13. This CDR3 reads CASRDISGAALEQYF. The DNA of the CDR3 is TGTGCCAGCAGAGATATTAGCGGGGCTGCCCTCGAGCAGTACTTC.

This clonotype was observed at least ten times. The chain recombines TRBV28 with TRBJ2-7; 7 bases are a match to TRBD1. V was pared by 8 bases and J by 0 bases, with 7 bases of the junction left unmatched. CDR1 MDHEN and CDR2 SYDVKM come from the germline V gene. The CDR3 is made up of 14 amino acids. CDR3 amino acids: CASSADRSSYEQYF. The DNA for the CDR3 is TGTGCCAGCTCCGCGGACAGGAGCTCCTACGAGCAGTACTTC. Filled out from reference TRBV28 and TRBJ2-7, the complete variable domain reads DVKVTQSSRYLVKRTGEKVFLECVQDMDHENMFWYRQDPGLGLRLIYFSYDVKMKEKGDIPEGYSVSREKKERFSLILESASTNQTSMYLCASSADRSSYEQYFGPGTRLTVT.

There are many counts of this clonotype. The V call is TRBV12-3 or TRBV12-4, the J call TRBJ2-7; 15 bases fit TRBD2. V shed 5 bases and J 4 bases; nucleotides not matched to a gene: 6. The CDR3 sequence is 16 residues long. The CDR3 DNA sequence: TGTGCCAGCAGTCGGGGACTAGCGGGAGGAGGGTACGAGCAGTACTTC. It encodes CASSRGLAGGGYEQYF.

CDR3 in DNA: TGTGCCAGCAGCCTCTACAGGGGTATGAATGAGCAGTTCTTC. It codes for CASSLYRGMNEQFF. The chain is built from TRBV3-1 and TRBJ2-1; TRBD1 agrees at 7 bases. The germline gives CDR1 LGHDT, CDR2 YNNKEL (reference sequence). The CDR3 consists of 14 residues. V was clipped by 4 bases and J by 7 bases; unmatched bases: 7.

V usage is TRBV12-3 or TRBV12-4 and J usage is TRBJ2-1; no reliable D call. The CDR3 contains 15 residues. V was shortened by 5 bases and J by 0 bases, with 11 bases between the two germline ends. The CDR3 DNA is TGTGCCAGCAGTACAGCGACGAGCTCCTACAATGAGCAGTTCTTC. Its translation is CASSTATSSYNEQFF.

In this sample, this clonotype turned up a few times. It may be a read error: a sequence one base away is much more abundant. The chain links TRBV5-5 to TRBJ2-1; D is undetermined. V lost 4 bases to trimming and J lost 8 bases, with 4 bases between them. This CDR3 comprises 10 residues. Germline V gene data show CDR1 as SGHKS and CDR2 as YYEKEE (reference sequence). The CDR3 reads CASSGDEQFF. The CDR3 nucleotides read TGTGCCAGCAGCGGGGATGAGCAGTTCTTC.

The gene calls are TRBV6-1 and TRBJ1-1, with D tentatively TRBD1 (5 bases). This CDR3 has 16 amino acids. The germline V gene has CDR1 MNHNS and CDR2 SASEGT. Trimming removed 5 bases at V and 0 bases at J, with 16 bases between. CDR3 region: CASSPGRVLVNTEAFF. The CDR3 DNA follows: TGTGCCAGCAGTCCGGGACGGGTCCTAGTGAACACTGAAGCTTTCTTT.

V gene TRBV5-5 combines with J gene TRBJ1-5; D ambiguous. V was clipped by 1 base and J by 3 bases, with 8 bases between them. The CDR3 is 14 residues long. CDR1 and CDR2 (germline): SGHKS, YYEKEE (reference sequence). The CDR3 region is CASSLMQNNQPQHF. In nucleotides, the CDR3 is TGTGCCAGCAGCTTGATGCAGAACAATCAGCCCCAGCATTTT.

This clonotype was counted at least ten times. The chain joins TRBV11-2 to TRBJ2-2; D not resolved. Trimming removed 1 base at V and 6 bases at J, with 6 bases between. This CDR3 comprises 13 residues. In germline, CDR1 is SGHAT, CDR2 FQNNGV. This chain's CDR3 is CASSLAGPGELFF. The DNA for the CDR3 is TGTGCCAGCAGCTTAGCGGGCCCCGGGGAGCTGTTTTTT.

In this sample, this clonotype turned up a few times. The CDR3: CATSGGRGNTGELFF. The DNA of the CDR3 is TGTGCCACCAGTGGAGGACGGGGGAACACCGGGGAGCTGTTTTTT. This chain connects TRBV24-1 to TRBJ2-2, with TRBD2 as a possible D gene (5 bases). V was pared by 5 bases and J by 1 base, with 10 bases between. Germline V gives CDR1 KGHDR, CDR2 SFDVKD. This CDR3 spans 15 amino acids.

This clonotype was picked up many times. The rearrangement uses TRBV10-3 and TRBJ2-7; D remains ambiguous. Looked up from germline, CDR1 is ENHRY and CDR2 is SYGVKD. The CDR3 is 13 amino acids. The V gene lost 4 bases and the J gene lost 5 bases, with 12 bases spanning the gap. The CDR3 bases are TGTGCCATCAGTGGATTGGCAGGCGACGAGCAGTACTTC. This sequence encodes CAISGLAGDEQYF.

This clonotype was seen a handful of times. V is TRBV6-2 or TRBV6-3 and J is TRBJ2-1; perhaps D is TRBD1 or TRBD2 (5 bases each). Trimming pared 8 bases from V and 6 bases from J, leaving 20 bases between. Germline V gene data show CDR1 as MNHEY and CDR2 as SVGEGT. This CDR3 is built from 15 residues. The CDR3 bases are TGTGCCAGCTCATGGGGGAGAGCATCTCTCAATGAGCAGTTCTTC. It is translated as CASSWGRASLNEQFF.

Only a few counts were recorded for this clonotype. The rearrangement uses TRBV27 and TRBJ2-3, with D possibly being TRBD2 (5 bases). Deletions cut 3 bases from V and 0 bases from J, with 16 bases between. Germline V gene data show CDR1 as MNHEY and CDR2 as SMNVEV (reference sequence). The CDR3 covers 17 residues. CDR3 residues: CASSLAGNLRSTDTQYF. CDR3 in DNA: TGTGCCAGCAGTTTGGCCGGGAACTTACGTAGCACAGATACGCAGTATTTT.

In its sample, this clonotype was seen a few times. This CDR3 is CASSLKGTGANVLTF. CDR3 DNA sequence: TGTGCCAGCAGCTTAAAGGGAACTGGGGCCAACGTCCTGACTTTC. This sequence joins TRBV7-3 and TRBJ2-6, with D unresolved. Germline CDR1 is SGHTA and CDR2 is FQGTGA. Trimming stripped 1 base from V and 2 bases from J, with 6 bases between. CDR3 length: 15 residues.

Ten or more counts support this clonotype. V gene TRBV20-1 combines with J gene TRBJ2-7; perhaps TRBD2 as D (6 bases). CDR1 and CDR2 (germline): DFQATT, SNEGSKA (reference sequence). V was shortened by 4 bases and J by 4 bases, with 20 bases between the two germline ends. The CDR3 totals 15 residues. The CDR3, as DNA: TGCAGTGCTACAGACACTAGCACAATGTTTTACGAGCAGTACTTC. This codes for CSATDTSTMFYEQYF.

The gene calls are TRBV30 and TRBJ2-7; D ambiguous. CDR3 length equals 13 residues. V dropped 0 bases and J dropped 2 bases, with 8 bases sitting between them. The germline CDR1 and CDR2 sequences are GTSNPN and SVGIG (reference sequence). CDR3 DNA: TGTGCCTGGAGTGTAGGCAGGACCTACGAGCAGTACTTC. Its protein product is CAWSVGRTYEQYF.

CDR3 residues: CASSLERGDEQYF. DNA of the CDR3: TGTGCCAGCAGCCTGGAAAGGGGGGACGAGCAGTACTTC. J is TRBJ2-7 and V is TRBV7-3, with D possibly being TRBD1 or TRBD2 (6 bases each). The CDR3 runs 13 residues. Germline assignment: CDR1 SGHTA and CDR2 FQGTGA. Trimming removed 5 bases at V and 5 bases at J, with 13 bases between.

This clonotype was detected many times. This chain links TRBV7-3 with TRBJ2-1; D gene unclear. V lost 6 bases and J lost 0, with 12 bases in between. The length of the CDR3 is 15 residues. Per the germline V gene, CDR1 is SGHTA and CDR2 is FQGTGA. The CDR3 loop is CASSPAASSYNEQFF. The CDR3 DNA follows: TGTGCCAGCAGTCCGGCGGCTAGCTCCTACAATGAGCAGTTCTTC.

This clonotype showed up just a few times. The genes are TRBV20-1 and TRBJ2-1; 9 positions match TRBD2. Germline V gene lookup returns CDR1 DFQATT and CDR2 SNEGSKA (reference sequence). This CDR3 has 16 residues. V shed 0 bases and J 1 base; nucleotides not matched to a gene: 4. This chain's CDR3 is CSARDASGISYNEQFF. The CDR3 nucleotides read TGCAGTGCTAGAGACGCTAGCGGGATATCCTACAATGAGCAGTTCTTC.

This clonotype has ten or more counts. V and J are TRBV24-1 and TRBJ2-2; 8 nucleotides match TRBD1. Germline V lookup: CDR1 KGHDR, CDR2 SFDVKD. The trim removed 5 bases at V and 7 bases at J, leaving 8 bases unmatched. CDR3 length: 15 residues. CDR3 region: CATSGDRLSSGELFF. The CDR3 DNA reads TGTGCCACCAGTGGGGACAGGCTTTCGAGCGGGGAGCTGTTTTTT.

The genes are TRBV28 and TRBJ2-3; D is unresolved. Germline CDR1 MDHEN, CDR2 SYDVKM. The CDR3 spans 13 residues. Deletions cut 2 bases from V and 7 bases from J, with 10 bases between. The CDR3 is CASSLGPANTQYF. CDR3 in DNA: TGTGCCAGCAGTTTAGGACCCGCGAATACGCAGTATTTT.

This clonotype was seen only a few times. The chain is built from TRBV12-5 and TRBJ2-7; D is unclear. Looked up from germline, CDR1 is LGHNT and CDR2 is FRNRAP. This CDR3 is built from 12 residues. V gave up 7 bases and J gave up 5 bases, with 12 bases separating them. CDR3 in DNA: TGTGCTAGTGCGCGGTATGAGGACGAGCAGTACTTC. Its translation is CASARYEDEQYF.

This clonotype was seen more than once but under ten times. The J gene is TRBJ2-2, the V gene TRBV12-3 or TRBV12-4, with unresolved D. The CDR3 covers 14 residues. Deletions cut 0 bases from V and 8 bases from J, with 10 bases between. CDR3 DNA sequence: TGTGCCAGCAGTTTAGCTTCCCCCGTGGGGGAGCTGTTTTTT. It translates to CASSLASPVGELFF.

This chain uses TRBV4-1 with TRBJ1-4; tentatively, D is TRBD1 (5 bases). CDR1 is MGHRA, CDR2 YSYEKL, per germline. V dropped 5 bases and J dropped 6 bases, with 7 bases sitting between them. CDR3 length: 12 amino acids. The CDR3 here is CASSRGDEKLFF. In DNA, the CDR3 is TGCGCCAGCAGCAGGGGAGATGAAAAACTGTTTTTT.

This clonotype was seen repeatedly, ten times or more. The chain recombines TRBV20-1 with TRBJ2-7; the match to TRBD2 covers 14 bases. This CDR3 comprises 15 residues. After removal of 2 bases from V and 6 bases from J, the junction contained 6 bases not matched to a gene. The germline gives CDR1 DFQATT, CDR2 SNEGSKA (reference sequence). The CDR3 sequence: CSARKGLAGVFEQYF. CDR3 nucleotides: TGCAGTGCTAGAAAGGGACTAGCGGGAGTTTTCGAGCAGTACTTC.

The chain employs TRBV28 and TRBJ2-7; D possibly matches TRBD1 or TRBD2 (5 bases each). The CDR3 length is 12 residues. Trimming removed 6 bases at V and 4 bases at J, with 10 bases between. Germline assignment: CDR1 MDHEN and CDR2 SYDVKM. CDR3 DNA: TGTGCCAGCAGAGGGACCAAATACGAGCAGTACTTC. This sequence encodes CASRGTKYEQYF.

The genes are TRBV20-1 and TRBJ2-1, with D perhaps given as TRBD1 or TRBD2 (6 bases each). V was trimmed by 1 base and J by 6 bases, leaving 13 bases between them. This CDR3 spans 14 amino acids. Germline assignment: CDR1 DFQATT and CDR2 SNEGSKA (reference sequence). CDR3 nucleotide sequence: TGCAGTGCTAGAGCTGACGGGGGCCTCAATGAGCAGTTCTTC. Translating gives CSARADGGLNEQFF.

Ten or more counts support this clonotype. The chain couples TRBV2 to TRBJ2-3, with D unclear. The V and J ends lost 6 bases and 4 bases respectively, with 5 bases between them. Per the germline V gene, CDR1 is SNHLY and CDR2 is FYNNEI. This CDR3 has 11 amino acids. This CDR3 is CASSVADTQYF. The CDR3 nucleotides read TGTGCCAGCAGCGTAGCAGATACGCAGTATTTT.

There are many counts of this clonotype. The CDR3, as DNA: TGCAGTGCTGAGGGGATCCAGGGCTCGGGCGAGCAGTACTTC. Translating it yields CSAEGIQGSGEQYF. The gene calls are TRBV20-1 and TRBJ2-7; the D gene could be TRBD1 or TRBD2 (5 bases each). V gave up 5 bases and J gave up 6 bases, with 20 bases separating them. CDR1 and CDR2 (germline): DFQATT, SNEGSKA (reference sequence). CDR3 size: 14 residues.

This clonotype was seen many times. This sequence joins TRBV5-1 and TRBJ1-1, with 8 bases identical to TRBD1. The trim removed 2 bases at V and 7 bases at J, leaving 4 bases unmatched. The length of the CDR3 is 13 residues. Per germline, CDR1 SGHRS and CDR2 YFSETQ. The CDR3 region is CASSLDTGGEAFF. CDR3 in DNA: TGCGCCAGCAGCTTAGATACAGGGGGTGAAGCTTTCTTT.